This record covers a single T cell receptor (beta chain). The sample belongs to a study of patients and donors after allogeneic stem cell transplantation. The CDR3 runs to 13 residues. Per the germline V gene, CDR1 is SQVTM and CDR2 is ANQGSEA. Unmatched junction bases numbered 2, after V lost 6 bases and J lost 2 bases. TCRdb passed the RT-PCR reads through MiXCR, listing each CDR3 protein once. The table shows 57,000 or so distinct CDR3 sequences, with approximately 12% occurring only once. This chain links TRBV29-1 with TRBJ2-7; 12 bases line up with TRBD2. The sequence came from a human donor who was either an allogeneic HSCT recipient or a stem cell or donor lymphocyte infusion donor (not recorded which). It is not recorded whose cells these are; they may come from a transplant donor. Sequencing used blood, either unsorted or a sorted T cell fraction (not recorded which). The CDR3 is CSVGLAGTYEQYF. In nucleotides, the CDR3 is TGCAGCGTAGGACTAGCGGGAACCTACGAGCAGTACTTC.